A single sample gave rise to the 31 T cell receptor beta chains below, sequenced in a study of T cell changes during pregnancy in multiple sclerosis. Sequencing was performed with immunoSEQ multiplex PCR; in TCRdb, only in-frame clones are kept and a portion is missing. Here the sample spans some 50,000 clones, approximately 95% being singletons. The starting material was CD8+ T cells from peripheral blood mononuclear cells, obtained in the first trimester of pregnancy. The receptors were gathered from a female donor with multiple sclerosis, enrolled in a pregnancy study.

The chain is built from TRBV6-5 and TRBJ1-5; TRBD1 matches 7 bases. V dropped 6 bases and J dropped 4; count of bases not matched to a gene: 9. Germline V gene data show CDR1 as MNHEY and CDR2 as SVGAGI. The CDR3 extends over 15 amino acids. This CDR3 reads CASRPGTAPNQPQHF. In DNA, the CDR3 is TGTGCCAGCAGACCCGGGACAGCGCCAAATCAGCCCCAGCATTTT.

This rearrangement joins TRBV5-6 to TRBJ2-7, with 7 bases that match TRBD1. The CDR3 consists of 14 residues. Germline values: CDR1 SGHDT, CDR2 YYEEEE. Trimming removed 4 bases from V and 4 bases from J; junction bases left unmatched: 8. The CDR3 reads CASSEGQILYEQYF. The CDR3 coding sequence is TGTGCCAGCAGCGAGGGACAGATCCTTTACGAGCAGTACTTC.

CDR3 nucleotide sequence: TGTGCCAGCAGATCTCACACCGGGGAGCTGTTTTTT. As protein: CASRSHTGELFF. The V and J genes are TRBV7-3 and TRBJ2-2; D remains ambiguous. The V and J ends lost 6 bases and 3 bases respectively, with 5 bases between them. CDR1 SGHTA and CDR2 FQGTGA come from the germline V gene. The CDR3 totals 12 residues.

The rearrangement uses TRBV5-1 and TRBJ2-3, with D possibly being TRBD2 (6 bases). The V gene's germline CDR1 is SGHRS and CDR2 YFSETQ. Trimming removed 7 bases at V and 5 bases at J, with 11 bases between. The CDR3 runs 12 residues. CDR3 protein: CASALGGDTQYF. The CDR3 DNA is TGCGCCAGCGCCCTGGGGGGAGATACGCAGTATTTT.

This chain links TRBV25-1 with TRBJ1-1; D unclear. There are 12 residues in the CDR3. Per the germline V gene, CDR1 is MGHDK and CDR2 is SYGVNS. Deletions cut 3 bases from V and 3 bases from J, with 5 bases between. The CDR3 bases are TGTGCCAGCAGTGATTCTTACACTGAAGCTTTCTTT. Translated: CASSDSYTEAFF.

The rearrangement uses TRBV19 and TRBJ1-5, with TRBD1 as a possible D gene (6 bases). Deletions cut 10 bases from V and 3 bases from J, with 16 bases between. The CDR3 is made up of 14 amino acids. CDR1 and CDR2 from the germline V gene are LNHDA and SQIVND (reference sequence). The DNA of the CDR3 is TGTGCCACCTCTGACAGGACCTACAATCAGCCCCAGCATTTT. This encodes CATSDRTYNQPQHF.

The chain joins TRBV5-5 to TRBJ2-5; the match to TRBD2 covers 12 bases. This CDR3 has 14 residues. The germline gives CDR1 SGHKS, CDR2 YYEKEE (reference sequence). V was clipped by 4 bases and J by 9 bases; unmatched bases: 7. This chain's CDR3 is CASSGRLAGESQYF. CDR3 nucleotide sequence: TGTGCCAGCAGCGGAAGACTAGCGGGAGAATCCCAGTACTTC.

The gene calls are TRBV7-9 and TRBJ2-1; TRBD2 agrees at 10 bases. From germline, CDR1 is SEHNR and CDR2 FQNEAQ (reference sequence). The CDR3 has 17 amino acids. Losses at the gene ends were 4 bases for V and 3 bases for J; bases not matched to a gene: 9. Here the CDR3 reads CASSSVLAGDFYNEQFF. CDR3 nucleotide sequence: TGTGCCAGCAGCTCCGTTCTAGCGGGAGATTTCTACAATGAGCAGTTCTTC.

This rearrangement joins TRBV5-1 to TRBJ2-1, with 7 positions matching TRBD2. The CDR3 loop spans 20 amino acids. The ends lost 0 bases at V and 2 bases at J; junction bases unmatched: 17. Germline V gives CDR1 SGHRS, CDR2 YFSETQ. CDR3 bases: TGCGCCAGCAGCTTGGAGGTGGCGGGAGTCATCTCTAGGGCCTACAATGAGCAGTTCTTC. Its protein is CASSLEVAGVISRAYNEQFF.

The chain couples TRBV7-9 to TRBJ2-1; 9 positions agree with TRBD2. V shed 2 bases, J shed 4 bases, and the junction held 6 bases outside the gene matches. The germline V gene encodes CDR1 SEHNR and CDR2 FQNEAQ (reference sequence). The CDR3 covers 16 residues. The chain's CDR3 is CASSLLLAGSYNEQFF. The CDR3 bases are TGTGCCAGCAGCTTATTGCTAGCGGGAAGTTACAATGAGCAGTTCTTC. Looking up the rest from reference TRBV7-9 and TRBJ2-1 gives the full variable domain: DTGVSQNPRHKITKRGQNVTFRCDPISEHNRLYWYRQTLGQGPEFLTYFQNEAQLEKSRLLSDRFSAERPKGSFSTLEIQRTEQGDSAMYLCASSLLLAGSYNEQFFGPGTRLTVL.

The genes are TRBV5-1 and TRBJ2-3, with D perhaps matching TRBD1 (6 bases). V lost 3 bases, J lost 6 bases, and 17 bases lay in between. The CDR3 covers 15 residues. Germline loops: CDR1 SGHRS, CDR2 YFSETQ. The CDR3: CASSWATTGTDTQYF. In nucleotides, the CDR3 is TGCGCCAGCAGCTGGGCTACTACAGGGACCGATACGCAGTATTTT.

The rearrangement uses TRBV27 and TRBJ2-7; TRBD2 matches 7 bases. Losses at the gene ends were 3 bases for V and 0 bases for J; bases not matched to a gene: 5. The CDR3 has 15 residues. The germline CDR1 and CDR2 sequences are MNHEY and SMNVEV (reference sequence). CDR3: CASSFRGGSSYEQYF. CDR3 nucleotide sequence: TGTGCCAGCAGTTTCCGGGGAGGGAGCTCCTACGAGCAGTACTTC.

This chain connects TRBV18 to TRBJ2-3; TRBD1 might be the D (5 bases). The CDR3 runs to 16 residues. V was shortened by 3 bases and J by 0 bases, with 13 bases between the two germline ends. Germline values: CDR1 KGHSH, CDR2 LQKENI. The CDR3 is CASSPFARASTDTQYF. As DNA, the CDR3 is TGTGCCAGCTCACCCTTCGCCAGGGCCAGCACAGATACGCAGTATTTT.

Written as DNA, the CDR3 is TGTGCCAGCGCGTCGGCGGGGAACACTGAAGCTTTCTTT. This translates into CASASAGNTEAFF. The chain recombines TRBV27 with TRBJ1-1; D is uncertain. This CDR3 has 13 residues. The V gene's germline CDR1 is MNHEY and CDR2 SMNVEV (reference sequence). V was shortened by 8 bases and J by 1 base, with 11 bases between the two germline ends.

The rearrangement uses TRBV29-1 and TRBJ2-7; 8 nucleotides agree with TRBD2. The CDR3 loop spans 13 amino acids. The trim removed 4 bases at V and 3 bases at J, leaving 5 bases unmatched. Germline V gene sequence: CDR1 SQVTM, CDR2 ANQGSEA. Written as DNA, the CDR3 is TGCAGCGTTGTGACTAGCGACTACTACGAGCAGTACTTC. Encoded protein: CSVVTSDYYEQYF.

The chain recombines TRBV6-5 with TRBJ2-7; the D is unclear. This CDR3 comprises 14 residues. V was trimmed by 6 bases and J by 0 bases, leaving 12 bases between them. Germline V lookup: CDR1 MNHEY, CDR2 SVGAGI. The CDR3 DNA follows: TGTGCCAGCAGCCCTCTTTCTAGCTCCTACGAGCAGTACTTC. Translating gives CASSPLSSSYEQYF.

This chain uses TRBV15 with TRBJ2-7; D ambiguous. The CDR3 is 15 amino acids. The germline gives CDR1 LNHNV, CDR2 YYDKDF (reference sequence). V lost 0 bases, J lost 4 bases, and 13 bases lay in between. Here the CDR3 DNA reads TGTGCCACCAGCAGAGATGGAGCGTCTTCATACGAGCAGTACTTC. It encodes CATSRDGASSYEQYF.

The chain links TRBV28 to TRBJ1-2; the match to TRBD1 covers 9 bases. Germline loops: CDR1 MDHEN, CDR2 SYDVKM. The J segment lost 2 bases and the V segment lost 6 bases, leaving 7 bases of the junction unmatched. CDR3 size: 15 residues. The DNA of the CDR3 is TGTGCCAGCAGCTACACCGGGACAGGGAACTATGGCTACACCTTC. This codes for CASSYTGTGNYGYTF.

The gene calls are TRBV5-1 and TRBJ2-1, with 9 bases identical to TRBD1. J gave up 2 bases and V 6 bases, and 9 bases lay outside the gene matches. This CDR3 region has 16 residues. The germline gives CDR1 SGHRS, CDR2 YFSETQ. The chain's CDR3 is CASIRNGTGTYNEQFF. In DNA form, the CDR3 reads TGCGCCAGCATCCGAAACGGGACAGGGACCTACAATGAGCAGTTCTTC.

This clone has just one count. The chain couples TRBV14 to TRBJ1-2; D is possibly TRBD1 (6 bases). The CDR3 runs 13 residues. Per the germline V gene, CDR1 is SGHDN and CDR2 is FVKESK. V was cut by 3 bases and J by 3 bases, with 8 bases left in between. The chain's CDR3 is CASSQGHYYGYTF. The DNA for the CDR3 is TGTGCCAGCAGCCAGGGACATTACTATGGCTACACCTTC.

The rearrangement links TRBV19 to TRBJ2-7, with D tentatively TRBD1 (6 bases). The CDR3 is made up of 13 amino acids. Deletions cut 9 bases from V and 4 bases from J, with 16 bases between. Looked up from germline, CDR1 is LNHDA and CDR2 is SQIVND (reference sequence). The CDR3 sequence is CASSQGPPYEQYF. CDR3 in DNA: TGTGCCAGCTCACAGGGTCCCCCTTACGAGCAGTACTTC. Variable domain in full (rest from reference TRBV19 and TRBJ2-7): DGGITQSPKYLFRKEGQNVTLSCEQNLNHDAMYWYRQDPGQGLRLIYYSQIVNDFQKGDIAEGYSVSREKKESFPLTVTSAQKNPTAFYLCASSQGPPYEQYFGPGTRLTVT.

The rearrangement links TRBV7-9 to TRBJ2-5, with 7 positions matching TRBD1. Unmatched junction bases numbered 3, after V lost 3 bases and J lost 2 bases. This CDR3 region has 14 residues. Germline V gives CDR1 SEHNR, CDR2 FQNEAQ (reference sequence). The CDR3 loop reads CASSFRDRQETQYF. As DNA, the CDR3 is TGTGCCAGCAGCTTCCGGGACAGACAAGAGACCCAGTACTTC.

DNA of the CDR3: TGTGCCAGCAGCTTGGTCCCTAGCGCTCACTACGAGCAGTACTTC. Its translation: CASSLVPSAHYEQYF. The V call is TRBV7-9, the J call TRBJ2-7, with D possibly TRBD2 on 6 matching bases. This CDR3 has 15 amino acids. With 3 bases removed from V and 3 bases from J, the gap between germline ends came to 15 bases. Germline V CDR1 and CDR2: SEHNR, FQNEAQ (reference sequence).

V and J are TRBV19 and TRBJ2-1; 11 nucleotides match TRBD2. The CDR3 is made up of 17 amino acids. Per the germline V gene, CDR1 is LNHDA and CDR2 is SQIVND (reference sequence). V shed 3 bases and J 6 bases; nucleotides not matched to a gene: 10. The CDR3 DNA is TGTGCCAGTAGTATTAGTGTAGGGCTAGCGGGAGGCAATGAGCAGTTCTTC. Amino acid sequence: CASSISVGLAGGNEQFF.

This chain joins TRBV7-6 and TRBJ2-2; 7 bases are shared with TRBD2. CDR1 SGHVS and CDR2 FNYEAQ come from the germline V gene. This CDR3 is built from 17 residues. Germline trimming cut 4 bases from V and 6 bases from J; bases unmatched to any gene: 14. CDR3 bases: TGTGCCAGCAGCTCCCCCCTGTCTCTAGCGGCTGCCGGGGAGCTGTTTTTT. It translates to CASSSPLSLAAAGELFF.

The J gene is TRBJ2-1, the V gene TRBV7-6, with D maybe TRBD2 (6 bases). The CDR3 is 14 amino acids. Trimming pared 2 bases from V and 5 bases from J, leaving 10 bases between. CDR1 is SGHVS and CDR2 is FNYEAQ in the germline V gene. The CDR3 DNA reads TGTGCCAGCAGCTTACTAGCGACAGACAATGAGCAGTTCTTC. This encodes CASSLLATDNEQFF.

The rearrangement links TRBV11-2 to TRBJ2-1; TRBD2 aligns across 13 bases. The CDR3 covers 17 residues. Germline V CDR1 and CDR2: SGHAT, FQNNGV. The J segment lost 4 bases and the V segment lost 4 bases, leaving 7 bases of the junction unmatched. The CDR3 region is CASSSGLAGVGYNEQFF. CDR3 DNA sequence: TGTGCCAGCAGCTCCGGACTAGCGGGAGTTGGTTACAATGAGCAGTTCTTC.

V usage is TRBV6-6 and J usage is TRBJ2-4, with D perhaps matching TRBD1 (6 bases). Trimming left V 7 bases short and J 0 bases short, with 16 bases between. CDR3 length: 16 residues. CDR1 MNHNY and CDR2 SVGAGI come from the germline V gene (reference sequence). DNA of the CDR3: TGTGCCAGCACAGGGGCCGCAAACAGAGCCAAAAACATTCAGTACTTC. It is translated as CASTGAANRAKNIQYF.

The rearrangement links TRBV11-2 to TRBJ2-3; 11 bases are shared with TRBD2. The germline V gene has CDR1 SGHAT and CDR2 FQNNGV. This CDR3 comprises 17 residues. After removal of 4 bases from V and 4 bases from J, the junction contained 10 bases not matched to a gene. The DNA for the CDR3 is TGTGCCAGCAGCTCAGTAGCGGGAGGGCTCAGTGCAGATACGCAGTATTTT. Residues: CASSSVAGGLSADTQYF.

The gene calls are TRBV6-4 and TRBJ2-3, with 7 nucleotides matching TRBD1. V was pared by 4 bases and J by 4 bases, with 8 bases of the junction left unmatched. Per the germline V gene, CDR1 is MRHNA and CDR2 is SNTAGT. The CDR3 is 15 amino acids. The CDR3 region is CASSVTGHSADTQYF. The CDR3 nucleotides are TGTGCCAGCAGTGTGACAGGGCACAGTGCAGATACGCAGTATTTT.

CDR3 DNA: TGTGCCAGCAGTTTAGAGGCTAGCGGCCTTCGATTAGAGCTGTTTTTT. This translates into CASSLEASGLRLELFF. The rearrangement uses TRBV28 and TRBJ2-2; TRBD2 matches 7 bases. The germline V gene encodes CDR1 MDHEN and CDR2 SYDVKM. The V segment lost 2 bases and the J segment 11 bases; nucleotides outside the gene matches: 14. The CDR3 sequence is 16 residues long.